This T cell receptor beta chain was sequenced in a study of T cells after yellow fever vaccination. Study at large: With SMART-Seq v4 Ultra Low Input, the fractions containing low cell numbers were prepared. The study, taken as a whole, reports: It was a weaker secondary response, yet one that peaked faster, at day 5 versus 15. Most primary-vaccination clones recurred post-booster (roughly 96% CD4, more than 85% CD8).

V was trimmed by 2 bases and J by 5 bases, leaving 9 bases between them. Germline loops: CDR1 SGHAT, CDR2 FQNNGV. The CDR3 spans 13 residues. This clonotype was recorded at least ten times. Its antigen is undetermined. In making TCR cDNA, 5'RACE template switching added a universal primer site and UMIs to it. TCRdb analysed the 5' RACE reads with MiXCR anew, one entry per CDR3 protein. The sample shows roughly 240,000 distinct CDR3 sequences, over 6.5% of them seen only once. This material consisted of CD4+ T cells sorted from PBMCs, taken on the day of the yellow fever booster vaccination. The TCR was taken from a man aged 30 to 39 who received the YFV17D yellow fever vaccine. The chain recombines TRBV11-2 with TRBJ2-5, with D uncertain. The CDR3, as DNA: TGTGCCAGCAGCTTAAGCCAATTTGAGACCCAGTACTTC. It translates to CASSLSQFETQYF.